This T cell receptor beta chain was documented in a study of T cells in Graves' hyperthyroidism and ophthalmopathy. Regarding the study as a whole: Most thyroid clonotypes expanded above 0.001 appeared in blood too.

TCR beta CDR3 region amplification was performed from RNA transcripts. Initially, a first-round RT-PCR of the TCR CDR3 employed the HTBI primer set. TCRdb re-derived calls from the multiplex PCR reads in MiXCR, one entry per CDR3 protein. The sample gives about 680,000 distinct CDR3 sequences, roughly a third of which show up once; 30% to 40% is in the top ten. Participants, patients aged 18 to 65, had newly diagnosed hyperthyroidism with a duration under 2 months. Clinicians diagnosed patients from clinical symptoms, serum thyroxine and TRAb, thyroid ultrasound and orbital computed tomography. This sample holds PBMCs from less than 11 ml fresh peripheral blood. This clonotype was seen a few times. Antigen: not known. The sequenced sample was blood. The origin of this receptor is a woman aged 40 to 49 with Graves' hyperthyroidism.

This CDR3 is CASSQDWGVGTEAFF. In DNA, the CDR3 is TGCGCCAGCAGCCAAGACTGGGGGGTTGGAACTGAAGCTTTCTTT. The chain is built from TRBV4-3 and TRBJ1-1; D is perhaps TRBD1 (5 bases). The CDR3 loop spans 15 amino acids. The V and J ends lost 0 bases and 5 bases respectively, with 13 bases between them. Germline loops: CDR1 LGHNA, CDR2 YSLEER.